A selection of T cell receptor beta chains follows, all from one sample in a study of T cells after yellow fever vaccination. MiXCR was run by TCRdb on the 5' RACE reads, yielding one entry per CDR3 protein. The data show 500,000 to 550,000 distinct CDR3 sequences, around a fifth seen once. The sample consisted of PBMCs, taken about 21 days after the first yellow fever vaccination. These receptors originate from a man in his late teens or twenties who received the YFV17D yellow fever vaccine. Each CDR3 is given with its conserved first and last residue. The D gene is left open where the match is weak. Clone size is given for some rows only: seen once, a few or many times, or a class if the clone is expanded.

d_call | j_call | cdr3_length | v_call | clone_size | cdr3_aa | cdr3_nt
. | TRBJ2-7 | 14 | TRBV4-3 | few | CASSQDGDSYEQYF | TGCGCCAGCAGCCAAGACGGGGACTCCTACGAGCAGTACTTC
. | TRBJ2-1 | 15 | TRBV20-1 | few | CSARFGSGGSNEQFF | TGCAGTGCTAGATTCGGTAGTGGGGGATCCAATGAGCAGTTCTTC
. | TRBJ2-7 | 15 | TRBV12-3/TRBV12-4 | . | CASSLGDGWLYEQYF | TGTGCCAGCAGTTTAGGGGACGGCTGGCTTTACGAGCAGTACTTC
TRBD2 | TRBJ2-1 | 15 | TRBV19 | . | CASSISASGNNEQFF | TGTGCCAGTAGTATAAGTGCTAGCGGAAACAATGAGCAGTTCTTC
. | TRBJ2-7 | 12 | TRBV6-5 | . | CASSYNGYEQYF | TGTGCCAGCAGTTACAACGGCTACGAGCAGTACTTC
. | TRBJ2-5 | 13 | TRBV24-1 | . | CAAIGPTMETQYF | TGTGCCGCCATCGGACCAACGATGGAGACCCAGTACTTC
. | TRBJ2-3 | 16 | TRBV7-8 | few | CASSFQTGWGTDTQYF | TGTGCCAGCAGCTTCCAAACGGGGTGGGGCACAGATACGCAGTATTTT
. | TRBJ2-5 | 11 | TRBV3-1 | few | CASSLRGAQYF | TGTGCCAGCAGCCTCAGGGGGGCCCAGTACTTC
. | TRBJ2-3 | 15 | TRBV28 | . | CASSEGGSLVGTQYF | TGTGCCAGCAGCGAGGGGGGTTCCCTTGTTGGCACGCAGTATTTT
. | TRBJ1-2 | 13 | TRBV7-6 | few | CASSQGQVYGYTF | TGTGCCAGCAGCCAAGGGCAGGTCTATGGCTACACCTTC
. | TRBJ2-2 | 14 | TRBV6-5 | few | CASTQRGSAGELFF | TGTGCCAGCACCCAGAGGGGGTCCGCCGGGGAGCTGTTTTTT
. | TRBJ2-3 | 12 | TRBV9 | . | CASTATTDTQYF | TGTGCCAGCACAGCCACCACAGATACGCAGTATTTT
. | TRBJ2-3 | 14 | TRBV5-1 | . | CASSRPGYTDTQYF | TGCGCCAGCAGCCGGCCCGGGTACACAGATACGCAGTATTTT
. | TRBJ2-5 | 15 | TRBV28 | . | CASSPIRGLQETQYF | TGTGCCAGCAGTCCTATTCGGGGACTCCAAGAGACCCAGTACTTC
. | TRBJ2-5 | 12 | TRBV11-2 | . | CASTRGPETQYF | TGTGCCAGCACCCGGGGGCCCGAGACCCAGTACTTC
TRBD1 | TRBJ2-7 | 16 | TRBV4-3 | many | CASSQVPGQGVYEQYF | TGCGCCAGCAGCCAGGTCCCGGGACAGGGGGTTTACGAGCAGTACTTC
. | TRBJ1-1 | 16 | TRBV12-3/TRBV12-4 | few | CASSLGTTSPSTEAFF | TGTGCCAGCAGTTTAGGGACAACCAGCCCCAGCACTGAAGCTTTCTTT
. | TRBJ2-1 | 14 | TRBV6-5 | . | CASSYRGIYNEQFF | TGTGCCAGCAGTTACAGGGGGATATACAATGAGCAGTTCTTC